The TCR beta chain described here comes from a study of T cell changes during pregnancy in multiple sclerosis. CDR1 and CDR2 (germline): SGHRS, YFSETQ. The CDR3 spans 14 residues. V lost 4 bases and J lost 8; bases outside the gene matches: 8. This table comes from immunoSEQ multiplex PCR, and its TCRdb copy is limited to in-frame clones, with some not included. The table includes approximately 87,000 clones, about nine tenths detected once. Material: CD4+ T cells from peripheral blood mononuclear cells, obtained in the second trimester of pregnancy. The receptor was derived from a female donor with multiple sclerosis, enrolled in a pregnancy study. This sequence joins TRBV5-1 and TRBJ2-4; 8 bases are a match to TRBD1. The DNA for the CDR3 is TGCGCCAGCAGCCCCGGACAGGGCTCACACATTCAGTACTTC. This encodes CASSPGQGSHIQYF.